The 28 T cell receptor beta chains below all came from one sample that was sequenced in a study of monozygotic twins with inflammatory bowel disease. TCRdb reworked the 5' RACE reads into one entry per CDR3 protein, no DNA. This listing includes around 400,000 distinct CDR3 sequences. The sample taken for sequencing was blood. The receptors originated from a human donor with ulcerative colitis or Crohn's disease, or a healthy co-twin of an affected twin (not recorded which).

The chain combines TRBV10-3 with TRBJ1-6. Per the germline V gene, CDR1 is ENHRY and CDR2 is SYGVKD. The CDR3 covers 14 residues. CDR3 in amino acids: CAIRPLDGNSPLHF.

The gene calls are TRBV5-1 and TRBJ2-2; TCRdb outputs TRBD1, but without DNA this stays unchecked. CDR3 length: 15 residues. Germline V gives CDR1 SGHRS, CDR2 YFSETQ. The CDR3 protein is CASSTGTGYTGELFF.

The J gene is TRBJ2-2, the V gene TRBV10-3; TCRdb calls TRBD2, which cannot be checked without DNA. The germline CDR1 and CDR2 sequences are ENHRY and SYGVKD. This CDR3 region has 14 residues. CDR3 in amino acids: CAISEWRGTGELFF.

The CDR3 protein is CASRRQGAGGYTF. This sequence joins TRBV3-1 and TRBJ1-2; TCRdb's D call of TRBD1 is untestable without DNA. This CDR3 contains 13 residues. Germline V gene lookup returns CDR1 LGHDT and CDR2 YNNKEL (reference sequence).

The J gene is TRBJ2-7, the V gene TRBV29-1. Germline values: CDR1 SQVTM, CDR2 ANQGSEA. This CDR3 spans 11 amino acids. The CDR3 reads CSVPWGGEQYF.

V gene TRBV5-1 combines with J gene TRBJ2-7; as DNA is missing, the TRBD1 call by TCRdb cannot be tested. In germline, CDR1 is SGHRS, CDR2 YFSETQ. The CDR3 loop spans 18 amino acids. This CDR3 reads CASSLVLRARVAGGEQYF.

The J gene is TRBJ1-1, the V gene TRBV6-5; TCRdb's D gene call, TRBD1, goes unchecked for lack of DNA. The germline gives CDR1 MNHEY, CDR2 SVGAGI. This CDR3 comprises 15 residues. This CDR3 is CASSYYRGLNTEAFF.

This chain links TRBV5-5 with TRBJ2-7; TCRdb's assignment of TRBD2 cannot be checked, as there is no DNA. From germline, CDR1 is SGHKS and CDR2 YYEKEE (reference sequence). The CDR3 is 14 residues long. This CDR3 is CASGRGGSNHEQYF.

The chain links TRBV10-3 to TRBJ2-7; TCRdb gives TRBD2 as the D gene, but with no DNA this cannot be confirmed. This CDR3 spans 16 amino acids. Per the germline V gene, CDR1 is ENHRY and CDR2 is SYGVKD. The CDR3 reads CAISAGSGKSGYEQYF.

The chain links TRBV10-3 to TRBJ2-1; TCRdb proposes TRBD1, but this gene call is untestable without DNA. The CDR3 length is 14 residues. Germline CDR1 and CDR2: ENHRY and SYGVKD. The CDR3 loop reads CATDLGPGDNEQFF.

The chain has TRBV20-1 and TRBJ2-2; TCRdb calls TRBD1, which cannot be checked without DNA. Germline lookup yields CDR1 DFQATT and CDR2 SNEGSKA (reference sequence). This CDR3 contains 15 residues. The CDR3 loop is CSARRPGGNTGELFF.

This CDR3 is CASSLAQLAQETQYF. J is TRBJ2-5 and V is TRBV7-9; TCRdb's D gene call, TRBD2, goes unchecked for lack of DNA. Germline V gene lookup returns CDR1 SEHNR and CDR2 FQNEAQ (reference sequence). This CDR3 is 15 amino acids long.

The J gene is TRBJ1-1, the V gene TRBV7-2. Germline loops: CDR1 SGHTA, CDR2 FQGNSA. The CDR3 has 14 amino acids. CDR3 sequence: CASSFGLRNTEAFF. Full variable domain (missing parts from reference TRBV7-2 and TRBJ1-1): GAGVSQSPSNKVTEKGKDVELRCDPISGHTALYWYRQSLGQGLEFLIYFQGNSAPDKSGLPSDRFSAERTGGSVSTLTIQRTQQEDSAVYLCASSFGLRNTEAFFGQGTRLTVV.

The rearrangement joins TRBV7-2 to TRBJ2-7; TCRdb indicates TRBD2, and absent DNA this call remains unverified. Looked up from germline, CDR1 is SGHTA and CDR2 is FQGNSA. This CDR3 region has 17 residues. CDR3 region: CASSLGGGRAKTYEQYF.

The rearrangement joins TRBV28 to TRBJ2-7; TCRdb's D call of TRBD1 is untestable without DNA. Germline loops: CDR1 MDHEN, CDR2 SYDVKM. The length of the CDR3 is 16 residues. CDR3 amino acids: CASSLPGTRSHYEQYF.

This sequence joins TRBV12-3 or TRBV12-4 and TRBJ1-5. The CDR3 is made up of 13 amino acids. CDR3 loop: CASRAGGNQPQHF.

The chain links TRBV10-3 to TRBJ2-2; TCRdb's D call, TRBD1, is unchecked because there is no DNA. Germline CDR1 reads ENHRY; CDR2 reads SYGVKD. The CDR3 totals 14 residues. The CDR3 spells CAIQPGGNTGELFF.

V is TRBV3-1 and J is TRBJ2-7; there is no DNA to check the TCRdb D call of TRBD1. The CDR3 totals 15 residues. Germline values: CDR1 LGHDT, CDR2 YNNKEL (reference sequence). This CDR3 is CASSPSFQGIYEQYF.

The CDR3 protein is CASSSLLAGGLQTQYF. The chain uses TRBV5-1 and TRBJ2-5; there is no DNA to check the TCRdb D call of TRBD2. CDR1 SGHRS and CDR2 YFSETQ come from the germline V gene. The CDR3 length is 16 residues.

The chain carries TRBV6-1 and TRBJ2-7; TCRdb returns TRBD2, unconfirmable since there is no DNA. The CDR3 spans 14 residues. Per germline, CDR1 MNHNS and CDR2 SASEGT. CDR3 residues: CASSEGGRGYEQYF.

The gene calls are TRBV2 and TRBJ1-5. The CDR3 sequence is 12 residues long. The germline V gene encodes CDR1 SNHLY and CDR2 FYNNEI. CDR3 sequence reads: CASRPPGQPQHF. Together with reference TRBV2 and TRBJ1-5, the CDR3 gives the full variable domain: EPEVTQTPSHQVTQMGQEVILRCVPISNHLYFYWYRQILGQKVEFLVSFYNNEISEKSEIFDDQFSVERPDGSNFTLKIRSTKLEDSAMYFCASRPPGQPQHFGDGTRLSIL.

The CDR3 loop is CSARYQANTGELFF. The rearrangement links TRBV20-1 to TRBJ2-2. Germline values: CDR1 DFQATT, CDR2 SNEGSKA (reference sequence). This CDR3 spans 14 amino acids.

The chain is built from TRBV5-1 and TRBJ1-4; without DNA, the TCRdb call of TRBD1 cannot be checked. The length of the CDR3 is 14 residues. Germline V gives CDR1 SGHRS, CDR2 YFSETQ. CDR3 loop: CASSFRGGAEKLFF.

The V gene is TRBV20-1, the J gene TRBJ1-3; TCRdb calls TRBD1, which cannot be checked without DNA. The CDR3 consists of 15 residues. The germline CDR1 and CDR2 sequences are DFQATT and SNEGSKA (reference sequence). CDR3 sequence: CSARGDTFSGNTIYF.

The J gene is TRBJ1-5, the V gene TRBV7-2. CDR1 and CDR2 (germline): SGHTA, FQGNSA. The CDR3 has 14 amino acids. CDR3 sequence reads: CASSLEQYNQPQHF.

The chain recombines TRBV7-2 with TRBJ2-1; TCRdb returns TRBD2, unconfirmable since there is no DNA. This CDR3 spans 16 amino acids. CDR1 is SGHTA, CDR2 FQGNSA, per germline. CDR3 amino acids: CASSFRGSSSYNEQFF. The whole variable domain, remainder taken from reference TRBV7-2 and TRBJ2-1, is GAGVSQSPSNKVTEKGKDVELRCDPISGHTALYWYRQSLGQGLEFLIYFQGNSAPDKSGLPSDRFSAERTGGSVSTLTIQRTQQEDSAVYLCASSFRGSSSYNEQFFGPGTRLTVL.

The rearrangement joins TRBV6-1 to TRBJ1-1. Germline loops: CDR1 MNHNS, CDR2 SASEGT. The CDR3 runs to 12 residues. The CDR3 protein is CASSDTLHRAFF.

The chain has TRBV29-1 and TRBJ2-2. The CDR3 has 13 amino acids. Germline-derived CDR1 and CDR2 are SQVTM and ANQGSEA. The CDR3: CSVAVANTGELFF.